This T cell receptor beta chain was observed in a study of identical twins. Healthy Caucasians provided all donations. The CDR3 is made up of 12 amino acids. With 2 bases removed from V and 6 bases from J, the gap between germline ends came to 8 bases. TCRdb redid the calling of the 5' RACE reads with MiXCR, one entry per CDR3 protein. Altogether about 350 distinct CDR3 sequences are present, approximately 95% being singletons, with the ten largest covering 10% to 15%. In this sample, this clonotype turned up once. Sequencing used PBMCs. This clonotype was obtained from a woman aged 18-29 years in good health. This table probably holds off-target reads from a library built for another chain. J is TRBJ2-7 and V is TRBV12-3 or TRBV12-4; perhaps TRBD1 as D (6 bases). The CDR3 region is CASSLSGVEQYF. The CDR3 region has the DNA TGTGCCAGCAGTTTATCAGGGGTCGAGCAGTACTTC.